Sequencing of this T cell receptor beta chain was carried out in a study of T cell repertoires in cytomegalovirus infection. This clonotype was detected ten times or more. Its antigen remains unknown. Trimming removed 4 bases from V and 1 base from J; junction bases left unmatched: 3. The CDR3 covers 14 residues. Germline-derived CDR1 and CDR2 are SEHNR and FQNEAQ (reference sequence). The study, taken as a whole, reports: There were HLA-C-restricted CMV-specific TCR beta clonotypes dominating the ex vivo response. Frequencies of public TCR beta families were cumulated, and this identified carriers of CMV plus the relevant HLA.

A single record per CDR3 protein comes from TCRdb applying MiXCR to the reads. The table lists a few hundred thousand distinct CDR3 sequences, over 7.5% of them singletons, with around 4% in the top ten. The chain uses TRBV7-9 and TRBJ2-5; 7 positions agree with TRBD2. The receptor comes from a human donor in good health (CMV status not recorded). Some clones in this sample may be carry-over from other donors' samples. Sample: PBMCs. CDR3 sequence: CASSSRGVQETQYF. CDR3 bases: TGTGCCAGCAGCTCCCGGGGGGTCCAAGAGACCCAGTACTTC.